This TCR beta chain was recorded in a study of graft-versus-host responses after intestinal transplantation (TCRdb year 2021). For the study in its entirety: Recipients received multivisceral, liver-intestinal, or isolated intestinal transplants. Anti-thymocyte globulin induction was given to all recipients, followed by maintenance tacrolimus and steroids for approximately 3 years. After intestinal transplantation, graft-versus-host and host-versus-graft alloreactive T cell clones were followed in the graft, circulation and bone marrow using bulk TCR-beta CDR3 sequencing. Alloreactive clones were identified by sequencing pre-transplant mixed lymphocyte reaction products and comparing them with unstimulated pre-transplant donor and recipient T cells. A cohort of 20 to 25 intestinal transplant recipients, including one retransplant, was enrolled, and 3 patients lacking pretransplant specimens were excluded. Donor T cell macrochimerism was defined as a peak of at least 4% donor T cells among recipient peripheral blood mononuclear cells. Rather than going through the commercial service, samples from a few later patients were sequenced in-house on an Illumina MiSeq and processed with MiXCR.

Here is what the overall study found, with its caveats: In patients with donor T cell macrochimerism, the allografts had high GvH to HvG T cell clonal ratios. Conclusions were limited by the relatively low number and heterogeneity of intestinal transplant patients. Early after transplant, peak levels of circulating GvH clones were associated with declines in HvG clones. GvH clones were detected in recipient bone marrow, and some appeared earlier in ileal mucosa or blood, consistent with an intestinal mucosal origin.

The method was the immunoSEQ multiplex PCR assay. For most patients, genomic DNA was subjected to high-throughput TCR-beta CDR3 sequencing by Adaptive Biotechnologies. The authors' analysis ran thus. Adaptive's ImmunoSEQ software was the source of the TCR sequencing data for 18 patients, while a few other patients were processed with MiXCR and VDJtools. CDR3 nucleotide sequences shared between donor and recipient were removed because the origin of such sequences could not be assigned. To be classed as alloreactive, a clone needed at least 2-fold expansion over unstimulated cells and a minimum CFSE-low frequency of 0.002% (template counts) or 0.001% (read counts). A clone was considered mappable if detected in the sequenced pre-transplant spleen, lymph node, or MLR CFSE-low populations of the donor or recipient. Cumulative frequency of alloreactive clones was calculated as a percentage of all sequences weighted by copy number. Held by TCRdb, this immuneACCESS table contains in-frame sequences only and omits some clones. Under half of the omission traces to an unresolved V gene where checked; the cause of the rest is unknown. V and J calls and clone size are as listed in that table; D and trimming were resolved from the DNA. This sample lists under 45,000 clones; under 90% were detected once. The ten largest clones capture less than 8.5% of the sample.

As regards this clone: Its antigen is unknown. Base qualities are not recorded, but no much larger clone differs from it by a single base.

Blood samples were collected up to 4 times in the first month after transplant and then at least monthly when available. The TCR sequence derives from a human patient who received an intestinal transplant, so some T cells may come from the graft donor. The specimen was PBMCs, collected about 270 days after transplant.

The CDR3 protein sequence reads: CASSQPGLASYEQYF. At the DNA level, the sequence is TGCGCCAGCAGCCAGCCGGGACTAGCCTCCTACGAGCAGTACTTC. The sequence links TRBV5-1 to TRBJ2-7; TRBD2 aligns with 9 central bases. The CDR3 contains 15 residues, cysteine and phenylalanine counted. Left in the record is the CDR3 DNA by itself, 45 bases read in frame from the first base. Ends trimmed: V by 4 bases, J by 0 bases; bases unmatched to a gene: 5. Via the germline V gene, CDR1 is SGHRS and CDR2 YFSETQ.